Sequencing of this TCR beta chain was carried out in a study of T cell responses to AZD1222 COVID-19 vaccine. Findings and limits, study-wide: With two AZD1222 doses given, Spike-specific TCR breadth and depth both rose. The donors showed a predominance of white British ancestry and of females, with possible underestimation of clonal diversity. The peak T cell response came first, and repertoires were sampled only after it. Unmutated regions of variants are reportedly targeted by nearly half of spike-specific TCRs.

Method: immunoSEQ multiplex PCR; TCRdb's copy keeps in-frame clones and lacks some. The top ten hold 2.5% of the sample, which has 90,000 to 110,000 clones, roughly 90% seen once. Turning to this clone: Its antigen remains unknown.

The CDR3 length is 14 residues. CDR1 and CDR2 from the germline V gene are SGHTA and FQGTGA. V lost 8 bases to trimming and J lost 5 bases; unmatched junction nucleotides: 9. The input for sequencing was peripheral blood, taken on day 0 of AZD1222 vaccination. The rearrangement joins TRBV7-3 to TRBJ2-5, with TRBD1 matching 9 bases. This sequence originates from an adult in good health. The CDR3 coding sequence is TGTGCCAGCTCGCTTACAGGGGGCTGGGAGACCCAGTACTTC. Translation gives CASSLTGGWETQYF. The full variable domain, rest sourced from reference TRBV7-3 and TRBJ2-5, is GAGVSQTPSNKVTEKGKYVELRCDPISGHTALYWYRQSLGQGPEFLIYFQGTGAADDSGLPNDRFFAVRPEGSVSTLKIQRTERGDSAVYLCASSLTGGWETQYFGPGTRLLVL.